Listed here are 30 T cell receptor beta chains from one sample, sequenced in a study of cytomegalovirus exposure and HLA in healthy donors. The PCR employed 60 Vbeta primers together with 13 Jbeta primers. Using immunoSEQ multiplex PCR, the repertoire was profiled, and TCRdb retains in-frame clones only, with some absent. The data show approximately 150,000 clones, 77% seen once. The sequencing input was PBMCs. The receptors were gathered from a woman in her 30s in good health and CMV-seropositive.

J is TRBJ2-2 and V is TRBV9; 8 nucleotides agree with TRBD2. The CDR3 runs to 17 residues. Germline-derived CDR1 and CDR2 are SGDLS and YYNGEE. After removal of 4 bases from V and 1 base from J, the junction contained 9 bases not matched to a gene. CDR3: CASSPREGLRNTGELFF. The CDR3 DNA reads as TGTGCCAGCAGCCCTCGGGAGGGACTCCGGAACACCGGGGAGCTGTTTTTT.

This clone was counted a single time. The genes are TRBV7-3 and TRBJ2-2; the D is unclear. Trimming cost V 5 bases and J 1 base, with 8 bases left between them. CDR3 length equals 14 residues. In germline, CDR1 is SGHTA, CDR2 FQGTGA. Here the CDR3 DNA reads TGTGCCAGCAGCGTCGACTTGAACACCGGGGAGCTGTTTTTT. Residues: CASSVDLNTGELFF.

V gene TRBV25-1 combines with J gene TRBJ1-5, with 8 nucleotides matching TRBD1. The CDR3 has 14 residues. V shed 5 bases and J 7 bases; nucleotides not matched to a gene: 7. Looked up from germline, CDR1 is MGHDK and CDR2 is SYGVNS. The CDR3 is CASSLQGVGQPQHF. The CDR3 DNA reads TGTGCCAGCAGTCTACAGGGGGTAGGGCAGCCCCAGCATTTT. The variable domain in full, with the rest retrieved from reference TRBV25-1 and TRBJ1-5, is EADIYQTPRYLVIGTGKKITLECSQTMGHDKMYWYQQDPGMELHLIHYSYGVNSTEKGDLSSESTVSRIRTEHFPLTLESARPSHTSQYLCASSLQGVGQPQHFGDGTRLSIL.

This sequence joins TRBV2 and TRBJ1-2; 11 nucleotides line up with TRBD1. The CDR3 covers 14 residues. J lost 4 bases, V lost 7 bases, and 5 bases had no gene match. Germline CDR1 and CDR2: SNHLY and FYNNEI. CDR3 amino acids: CASTLDRGLYGYTF. The CDR3 DNA is TGTGCCAGCACATTGGACAGGGGGCTCTATGGCTACACCTTC.

V gene TRBV29-1 combines with J gene TRBJ1-3, with 11 nucleotides matching TRBD1. Trimming took 4 bases from V and 4 from J; bases not matched to a gene: 9. Germline CDR1 and CDR2: SQVTM and ANQGSEA. The CDR3 covers 16 residues. CDR3 coding DNA: TGCAGCGTTGTTTGGACAGGGGGCAGGAGCGGAAACACCATATATTTT. Residues: CSVVWTGGRSGNTIYF.

The chain carries TRBV29-1 and TRBJ2-5, with D unresolved. Germline V gene lookup returns CDR1 SQVTM and CDR2 ANQGSEA. CDR3 length: 12 residues. V was pared by 4 bases and J by 1 base, with 7 bases between. CDR3 region: CSVVETQETQYF. Written as DNA, the CDR3 is TGCAGCGTTGTGGAGACCCAAGAGACCCAGTACTTC.

The gene calls are TRBV6-1 and TRBJ2-3, with D tentatively TRBD1 (6 bases). CDR1 is MNHNS and CDR2 is SASEGT in the germline V gene. Trimming removed 1 base from V and 0 bases from J, with 11 bases in between. This CDR3 spans 16 amino acids. CDR3 in DNA: TGTGCCAGCAGTGAAGTGGGAACAGGGAGCACAGATACGCAGTATTTT. It encodes CASSEVGTGSTDTQYF.

This clone occurred once. The chain uses TRBV2 and TRBJ2-7, with 9 nucleotides matching TRBD2. Losses at the gene ends were 0 bases for V and 9 bases for J; bases not matched to a gene: 12. The CDR3 length is 16 residues. Germline loops: CDR1 SNHLY, CDR2 FYNNEI. The CDR3 sequence is CASSEAPTSGYHGQYF. The CDR3 DNA is TGTGCCAGCAGTGAAGCCCCAACTAGCGGGTACCACGGGCAGTACTTC.

This chain links TRBV10-3 with TRBJ1-1; 7 bases agree with TRBD1. J gave up 0 bases and V 6 bases, and 7 bases lay outside the gene matches. The CDR3 length is 15 residues. The germline CDR1 and CDR2 sequences are ENHRY and SYGVKD. The DNA of the CDR3 is TGTGCCATCAGCGGACAGGCGCTCATGAACACTGAAGCTTTCTTT. Translated: CAISGQALMNTEAFF.

In DNA form, the CDR3 reads TGTGCCAGCAGCCCGACCTCGACAGGGCATCCGTTTTTT. Encoded protein: CASSPTSTGHPFF. V gene TRBV14 combines with J gene TRBJ1-4, with TRBD1 matching 7 bases. Germline assignment: CDR1 SGHDN and CDR2 FVKESK. This CDR3 comprises 13 residues. The ends lost 4 bases at V and 16 bases at J; junction bases unmatched: 12.

This chain links TRBV6-6 with TRBJ2-3; 7 nucleotides agree with TRBD1. CDR1 and CDR2 from the germline V gene are MNHNY and SVGAGI (reference sequence). Germline trimming cut 6 bases from V and 1 base from J; bases unmatched to any gene: 7. This CDR3 has 15 residues. CDR3 sequence: CASSRGQRGTDTQYF. The CDR3 DNA is TGTGCCAGCAGCCGGGGACAGCGAGGCACAGATACGCAGTATTTT.

This rearrangement joins TRBV5-5 to TRBJ2-3; D is unresolved. Germline lookup yields CDR1 SGHKS and CDR2 YYEKEE (reference sequence). Between the trimmed V and J ends, which lost 7 bases and 3 bases, there was a span of 9 bases. The CDR3 totals 12 residues. CDR3 in amino acids: CASGTQTDTQYF. CDR3 DNA sequence: TGTGCCAGCGGTACACAGACAGATACGCAGTATTTT.

On this clone: Distinct nucleotide sequences in the sample also encode this CDR3. This chain connects TRBV2 to TRBJ2-7; 7 positions match TRBD1. The CDR3 has 13 residues. The J segment lost 7 bases and the V segment lost 6 bases, leaving 9 bases of the junction unmatched. The V gene's germline CDR1 is SNHLY and CDR2 FYNNEI. CDR3 sequence reads: CASRPGQFGEQYF. DNA for the CDR3: TGTGCCAGCAGGCCGGGACAGTTTGGTGAGCAGTACTTC.

In its sample, this clone was seen a few times. V is TRBV13 and J is TRBJ1-2; D is uncertain. Germline V lookup: CDR1 PRHDT, CDR2 FYEKMQ (reference sequence). The CDR3 extends over 12 amino acids. Trimming removed 5 bases from V and 11 bases from J, with 15 bases in between. Written as DNA, the CDR3 is TGTGCCAGCAGCGCCGCCGGCCGAGGGTACACCTTC. This sequence encodes CASSAAGRGYTF.

CDR3 amino acids: CSVDKRLKETQYF. CDR3 coding DNA: TGCAGCGTTGATAAGCGGCTAAAAGAGACCCAGTACTTC. The rearrangement links TRBV29-1 to TRBJ2-5; tentative D call: TRBD2 (5 bases). V lost 3 bases and J 3 bases, leaving 11 bases between the germline ends. In germline, CDR1 is SQVTM, CDR2 ANQGSEA. The CDR3 is 13 amino acids.

The chain links TRBV5-8 to TRBJ2-1; 8 bases line up with TRBD2. Germline V gene sequence: CDR1 SGHTS, CDR2 YDEGEE. Trimming removed 0 bases from V and 4 bases from J; junction bases left unmatched: 3. This CDR3 has 15 residues. The CDR3 DNA reads TGTGCCAGCAGCTTGGGCGGGAGGACGTACAATGAGCAGTTCTTC. Its translation: CASSLGGRTYNEQFF.

CDR3: CASKAGGENTIYF. The CDR3 DNA is TGTGCCAGTAAGGCGGGGGGCGAAAACACCATATATTTT. This sequence joins TRBV19 and TRBJ1-3, with a tentative D call TRBD1 (6 bases). The germline CDR1 and CDR2 sequences are LNHDA and SQIVND (reference sequence). The CDR3 covers 13 residues. The V end lost 7 bases, the J end lost 6 bases, and 13 bases lay between the germline ends.

This clone was observed a handful of times. CDR3 sequence reads: CASSPGLAEADTQYF. The CDR3 DNA sequence: TGTGCCAGCAGCCCGGGTCTAGCAGAGGCAGATACGCAGTATTTT. The chain combines TRBV9 with TRBJ2-3; perhaps TRBD2 as D (5 bases). Trimming cost V 4 bases and J 4 bases, with 16 bases left between them. From germline, CDR1 is SGDLS and CDR2 YYNGEE. The CDR3 totals 15 residues.

This clone was detected only once. The chain joins TRBV30 to TRBJ2-6; TRBD1 matches at 11 bases. The CDR3 extends over 19 amino acids. The J segment lost 4 bases and the V segment lost 2 bases, leaving 13 bases of the junction unmatched. Germline CDR1 is GTSNPN and CDR2 is SVGIG (reference sequence). In DNA form, the CDR3 reads TGTGCCTGGAGTTCATCCGGCGGACAGGGGGCAAGGGGGGCCAACGTCCTGACTTTC. Its translation: CAWSSSGGQGARGANVLTF.

This chain uses TRBV6-5 with TRBJ1-4; 10 bases align to TRBD1. Per the germline V gene, CDR1 is MNHEY and CDR2 is SVGAGI. V shed 5 bases, J shed 8 bases, and the junction held 8 bases outside the gene matches. There are 15 residues in the CDR3. The CDR3 protein is CASSGPGQGSEKLFF. The CDR3 DNA sequence: TGTGCCAGCAGTGGGCCGGGACAGGGGTCGGAAAAACTGTTTTTT.

The V call is TRBV7-2, the J call TRBJ2-7; 13 bases agree with TRBD2. Germline CDR1 SGHTA, CDR2 FQGNSA. CDR3 length equals 18 residues. V was pared by 5 bases and J by 1 base, with 11 bases of the junction left unmatched. The DNA of the CDR3 is TGTGCCAGCAGCGCCGGACTAGCGGGAGCTCCCAGGTCCTACGAGCAGTACTTC. Protein product: CASSAGLAGAPRSYEQYF.

V gene TRBV19 combines with J gene TRBJ1-2; the match to TRBD1 covers 11 bases. The V and J ends lost 5 bases and 4 bases, in that order; junction bases with no gene match: 3. Germline V gives CDR1 LNHDA, CDR2 SQIVND (reference sequence). CDR3 length: 14 amino acids. The CDR3 sequence is CASSGTGGLYGYTF. The CDR3 region has the DNA TGTGCCAGTAGTGGGACAGGGGGACTCTATGGCTACACCTTC.

This clone was picked up a small number of times. The V gene is TRBV6-7, the J gene TRBJ1-5, with D perhaps matching TRBD1 (6 bases). TRBV6-7 is noted as an ORF with a role that remains uncertain. This CDR3 has 20 amino acids. Trimming pared 5 bases from V and 0 bases from J, leaving 26 bases between. CDR3 bases: TGTGCCAGCAGTCACCACTTGGGGGGGCGACAATCACATAGCAATCAGCCCCAGCATTTT. Its protein product is CASSHHLGGRQSHSNQPQHF.

This chain connects TRBV5-6 to TRBJ2-2; 13 nucleotides match TRBD2. V was clipped by 5 bases and J by 7 bases; unmatched bases: 8. CDR1 and CDR2 (germline): SGHDT, YYEEEE. The CDR3 covers 16 residues. The CDR3 reads CASRPGLAGSYGELFF. The CDR3 DNA reads TGTGCCAGCAGGCCGGGACTAGCGGGATCGTACGGGGAGCTGTTTTTT. The full variable domain, with the rest looked up from reference TRBV5-6 and TRBJ2-2, is DAGVTQSPTHLIKTRGQQVTLRCSPKSGHDTVSWYQQALGQGPQFIFQYYEEEERQRGNFPDRFSGHQFPNYSSELNVNALLLGDSALYLCASRPGLAGSYGELFFGEGSRLTVL.

The CDR3 bases are TGTGCCAGCAGCTTAGCGCTGGCTAGCGGGAGGGATGCCCCCCCCTACGAGCAGTACTTC. This codes for CASSLALASGRDAPPYEQYF. This chain connects TRBV7-6 to TRBJ2-7; 12 bases agree with TRBD2. Losses at the gene ends were 0 bases for V and 2 bases for J; bases not matched to a gene: 14. The germline CDR1 and CDR2 sequences are SGHVS and FNYEAQ. The CDR3 length is 20 residues.

This chain joins TRBV7-2 and TRBJ2-7; a weak D match, TRBD2 (6 bases). There are 16 residues in the CDR3. Trimming pared 0 bases from V and 9 bases from J, leaving 21 bases between. CDR1 is SGHTA, CDR2 FQGNSA, per germline. CDR3 DNA sequence: TGTGCCAGCAGCTTAGCGCCGGGAGAAGGGGTTTCAGTGCAGTACTTC. This translates into CASSLAPGEGVSVQYF.

The V gene is TRBV28, the J gene TRBJ1-4, with unresolved D. This CDR3 comprises 13 residues. V lost 6 bases to trimming and J lost 10 bases, with 15 bases between them. Germline V gene lookup returns CDR1 MDHEN and CDR2 SYDVKM. This chain's CDR3 is CASSLPESGKLFF. The CDR3 coding sequence is TGTGCCAGCAGCCTGCCTGAGAGCGGAAAACTGTTTTTT. Filled out from reference TRBV28 and TRBJ1-4, the complete variable domain reads DVKVTQSSRYLVKRTGEKVFLECVQDMDHENMFWYRQDPGLGLRLIYFSYDVKMKEKGDIPEGYSVSREKKERFSLILESASTNQTSMYLCASSLPESGKLFFGSGTQLSVL.

This clone was recorded only once. The CDR3 coding sequence is TGTGCCGGCCGGGACAGGGCGGGTTACGAGCAGTACTTC. This encodes CAGRDRAGYEQYF. The chain recombines TRBV2 with TRBJ2-7; TRBD1 agrees at 9 bases. The V segment lost 11 bases and the J segment 4 bases; nucleotides outside the gene matches: 9. CDR3 length equals 13 residues. Per the germline V gene, CDR1 is SNHLY and CDR2 is FYNNEI.

In DNA form, the CDR3 reads TGTGCCAGCAGTGAAGTAAGCGGGAGTCTGGCAGGGGAGCTGTTTTTT. Its protein product is CASSEVSGSLAGELFF. This sequence joins TRBV2 and TRBJ2-2, with 8 positions matching TRBD2. This CDR3 comprises 16 residues. With V trimmed by 1 base and J by 8 bases, 9 bases remained unmatched. Germline V gene sequence: CDR1 SNHLY, CDR2 FYNNEI.

J is TRBJ2-2 and V is TRBV9; the D gene is possibly TRBD1 (5 bases). CDR1 is SGDLS and CDR2 is YYNGEE in the germline V gene. With 0 bases removed from V and 2 bases from J, the gap between germline ends came to 11 bases. The length of the CDR3 is 16 residues. The CDR3 coding sequence is TGTGCCAGCAGCGTAGCTGGGCAGGGTAACACCGGGGAGCTGTTTTTT. Its protein product is CASSVAGQGNTGELFF.